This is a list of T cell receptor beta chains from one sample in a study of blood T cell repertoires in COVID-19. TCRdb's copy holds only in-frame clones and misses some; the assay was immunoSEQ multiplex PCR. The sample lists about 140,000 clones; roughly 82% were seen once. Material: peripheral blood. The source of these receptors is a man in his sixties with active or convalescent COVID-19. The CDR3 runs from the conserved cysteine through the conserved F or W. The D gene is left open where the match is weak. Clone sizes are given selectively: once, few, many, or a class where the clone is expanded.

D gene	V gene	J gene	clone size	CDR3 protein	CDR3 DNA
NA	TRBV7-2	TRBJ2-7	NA	CASSARQIYEQYF	TGTGCCAGCAGCGCGCGACAGATCTACGAGCAGTACTTC
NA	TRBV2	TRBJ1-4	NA	CASSPNGATNEKLFF	TGTGCCAGCAGTCCAAACGGGGCAACTAATGAAAAACTGTTTTTT
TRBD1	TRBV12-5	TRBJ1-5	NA	CASGLVQGGQDYQPQHF	TGTGCTAGTGGTTTGGTACAAGGGGGACAGGATTATCAGCCCCAGCATTTT
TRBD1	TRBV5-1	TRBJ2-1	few	CASSSQGAVGYEQFF	TGCGCCAGCAGCTCCCAGGGGGCTGTTGGGTATGAGCAGTTCTTC
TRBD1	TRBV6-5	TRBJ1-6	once	CASSYKGQSSNSPLHF	TGTGCCAGCAGTTACAAGGGACAGTCTAGTAATTCACCCCTCCACTTT
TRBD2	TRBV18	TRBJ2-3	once	CASSPIASGTTDTQYF	TGTGCCAGCTCACCAATTGCTAGCGGGACCACAGATACGCAGTATTTT
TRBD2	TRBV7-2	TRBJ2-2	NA	CASSFSGRGGGELFF	TGTGCCAGCAGTTTTAGCGGGAGGGGGGGCGGGGAGCTGTTTTTT
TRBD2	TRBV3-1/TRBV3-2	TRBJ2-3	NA	CASSQDIAGGVTDTQYF	TGTGCCAGCAGCCAAGATATAGCGGGAGGGGTGACAGATACGCAGTATTTT
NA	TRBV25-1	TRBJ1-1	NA	CASSETINTEAFF	TGTGCCAGCAGTGAGACTATAAACACTGAAGCTTTCTTT
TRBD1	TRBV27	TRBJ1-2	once	CASSSPLRGRGYGYTF	TGTGCCAGCAGTTCCCCTCTCAGGGGGCGCGGCTATGGCTACACCTTC
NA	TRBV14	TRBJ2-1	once	CASSPPGLRVVGNEQFF	TGTGCCAGCAGCCCGCCGGGGTTGCGGGTGGTTGGGAATGAGCAGTTCTTC
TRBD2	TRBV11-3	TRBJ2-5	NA	CASSSSYGRVQETQYF	TGTGCCAGCAGCTCTAGCTATGGGAGGGTGCAAGAGACCCAGTACTTC
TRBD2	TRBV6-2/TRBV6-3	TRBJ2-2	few	CASSYGTNRPSVFF	TGTGCCAGCAGTTACGGGACTAATCGACCGTCGGTGTTTTTT
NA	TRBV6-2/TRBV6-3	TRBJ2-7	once	CASSYGHQVSYEQYF	TGTGCCAGCAGTTACGGCCACCAGGTCTCCTACGAGCAGTACTTC
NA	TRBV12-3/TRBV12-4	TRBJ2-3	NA	CASSALASTQYF	TGTGCCAGCAGTGCGCTAGCGAGTACGCAGTATTTT
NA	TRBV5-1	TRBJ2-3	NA	CASSSTGMQGDTQYF	TGCGCCAGCAGCTCGACAGGCATGCAAGGAGATACGCAGTATTTT
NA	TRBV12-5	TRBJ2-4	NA	CASGLGFGPTVRIQYF	TGTGCTAGTGGTTTGGGATTCGGCCCCACAGTAAGAATTCAGTACTTC
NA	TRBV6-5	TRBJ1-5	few	CASKGGALSNQPQHF	TGTGCCAGCAAAGGTGGGGCTTTGAGCAATCAGCCCCAGCATTTT
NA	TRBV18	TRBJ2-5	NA	CASSQNRVEGTTQYF	TGTGCCAGCTCCCAAAACAGGGTCGAGGGGACGACCCAGTACTTC
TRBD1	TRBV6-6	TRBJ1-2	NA	CASRPGTGGDYGYTF	TGTGCCAGCAGGCCCGGGACAGGGGGCGACTATGGCTACACCTTC
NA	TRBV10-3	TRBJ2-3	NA	CAISEGPASTDTQYF	TGTGCCATCAGTGAGGGGCCGGCTAGCACAGATACGCAGTATTTT
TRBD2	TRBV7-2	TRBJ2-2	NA	CASSLVSGGAIATGELFF	TGTGCCAGCAGCTTAGTAAGCGGGGGGGCTATCGCCACCGGGGAGCTGTTTTTT
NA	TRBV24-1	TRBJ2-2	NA	CATSDLSLNTGELFF	TGTGCCACCAGTGATTTGAGCTTGAACACCGGGGAGCTGTTTTTT
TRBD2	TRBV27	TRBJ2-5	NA	CASSLSGLAGAGSQTQYF	TGTGCCAGCAGTTTATCGGGACTAGCGGGCGCTGGTTCGCAGACCCAGTACTTC
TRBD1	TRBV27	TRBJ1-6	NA	CASSLERGTEPYNSPLHF	TGTGCCAGCAGTTTAGAGCGCGGGACAGAGCCCTATAATTCACCCCTCCACTTT
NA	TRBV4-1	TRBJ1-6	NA	CASSQWLDSFNSPLHF	TGCGCCAGCAGCCAATGGCTGGACAGCTTTAATTCACCCCTCCACTTT
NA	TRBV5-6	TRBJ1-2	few	CASSLASGSGYGYTF	TGTGCCAGCAGCTTGGCTTCGGGATCCGGCTATGGCTACACCTTC
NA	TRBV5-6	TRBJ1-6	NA	CASSLVQGYNSPLHF	TGTGCCAGCAGCTTGGTACAGGGCTATAATTCACCCCTCCACTTT
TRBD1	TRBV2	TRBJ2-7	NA	CASKDRGTYEQYF	TGTGCCAGCAAAGACAGGGGGACCTACGAGCAGTACTTC
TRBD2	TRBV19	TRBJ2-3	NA	CASSIVSGGPDTQYF	TGTGCCAGTAGTATAGTTAGCGGGGGTCCAGATACGCAGTATTTT
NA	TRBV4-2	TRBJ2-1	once	CASSQTPTEQEFF	TGTGCCAGCAGCCAAACCCCAACTGAGCAGGAGTTCTTC
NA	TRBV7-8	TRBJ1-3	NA	CASSPSTTIYF	TGTGCCAGCAGCCCGAGTACCACCATATATTTT
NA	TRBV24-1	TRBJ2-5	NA	CATSDPRALVETQYF	TGTGCCACCAGTGATCCGCGGGCACTAGTCGAGACCCAGTACTTC
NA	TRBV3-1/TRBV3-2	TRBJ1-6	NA	CASSRSGTLSNNSPLHF	TGTGCCAGCAGCCGCAGCGGGACATTGTCGAATAATTCACCCCTCCACTTT
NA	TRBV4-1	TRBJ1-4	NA	CASSQGPVGATNEKLFF	TGCGCCAGCAGCCAAGGCCCTGTCGGGGCAACTAATGAAAAACTGTTTTTT
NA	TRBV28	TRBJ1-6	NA	CASSFGTVDNSPLHF	TGTGCCAGCAGTTTCGGAACAGTCGATAATTCACCCCTCCACTTT
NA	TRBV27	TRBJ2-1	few	CASSLGDYNEQFF	TGTGCCAGCAGTTTGGGAGACTACAATGAGCAGTTCTTC
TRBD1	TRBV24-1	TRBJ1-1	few	CATRRGLGTEAFF	TGTGCCACCAGGAGGGGGCTGGGCACTGAAGCTTTCTTT
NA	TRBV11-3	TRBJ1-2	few	CASSLASNYGYTF	TGTGCCAGCAGCTTAGCCTCTAACTATGGCTACACCTTC
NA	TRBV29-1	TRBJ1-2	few	CSAEGVRAYGYTF	TGCAGCGCCGAAGGGGTCAGGGCATATGGCTACACCTTC
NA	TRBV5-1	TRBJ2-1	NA	CASSVTGFTYNEQFF	TGCGCCAGCAGCGTCACAGGGTTTACCTACAATGAGCAGTTCTTC
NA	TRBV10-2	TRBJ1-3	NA	CASSEATWGNTIYF	TGCGCCAGCAGTGAAGCTACCTGGGGAAACACCATATATTTT
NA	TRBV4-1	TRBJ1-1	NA	CASSQQGLGTEAFF	TGCGCCAGCAGCCAGCAGGGGTTGGGGACTGAAGCTTTCTTT
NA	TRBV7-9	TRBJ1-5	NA	CASSLGMQGNQPQHF	TGTGCCAGCAGCTTAGGAATGCAGGGCAACCAGCCCCAGCATTTT
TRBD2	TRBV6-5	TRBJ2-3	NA	CASRLAPSTDTQYF	TGTGCCAGCCGACTAGCCCCTAGCACAGATACGCAGTATTTT
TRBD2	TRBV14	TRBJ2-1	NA	CASSQGLAPFEQFF	TGTGCCAGCAGCCAAGGACTAGCCCCATTTGAGCAGTTCTTC
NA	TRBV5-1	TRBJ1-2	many	CASSLLQGFNNYGYTF	TGCGCCAGCAGCCTACTTCAGGGTTTCAATAACTATGGCTACACCTTC
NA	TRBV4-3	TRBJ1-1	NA	CASRRGNTEAFF	TGCGCCAGCAGAAGGGGGAACACTGAAGCTTTCTTT
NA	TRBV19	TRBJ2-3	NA	CASSRASTDTQYF	TGTGCCAGTAGTAGAGCTAGCACAGATACGCAGTATTTT
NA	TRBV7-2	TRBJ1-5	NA	CASSFDGGNQPQHF	TGTGCCAGCAGCTTTGACGGGGGTAATCAGCCCCAGCATTTT
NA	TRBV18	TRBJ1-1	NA	CASSLTGNTEAFF	TGTGCCAGCTCACTGACAGGGAACACTGAAGCTTTCTTT
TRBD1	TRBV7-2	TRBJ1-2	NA	CASSPTGDYGYTF	TGTGCCAGCAGCCCAACAGGGGACTATGGCTACACCTTC
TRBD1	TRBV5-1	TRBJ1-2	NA	CASSLERGTGLNYGYTF	TGCGCCAGCAGCTTGGAAAGGGGGACAGGTCTGAACTATGGCTACACCTTC
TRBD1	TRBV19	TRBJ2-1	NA	CASTPGTGFEQFF	TGTGCCAGTACTCCCGGGACAGGGTTTGAGCAGTTCTTC
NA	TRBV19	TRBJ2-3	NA	CASVASYGTDTQYF	TGTGCCAGCGTAGCTAGTTATGGCACAGATACGCAGTATTTT
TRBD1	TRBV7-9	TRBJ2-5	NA	CASSLDGQGAGETQYF	TGTGCCAGCAGCTTAGACGGACAGGGGGCTGGAGAGACCCAGTACTTC
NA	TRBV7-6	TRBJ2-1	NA	CASSPDEGSYNEQFF	TGTGCCAGCAGCCCCGACGAGGGCTCCTACAATGAGCAGTTCTTC
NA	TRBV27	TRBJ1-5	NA	CASGAGRNSNQPQHF	TGTGCCAGCGGGGCGGGGCGGAATAGCAATCAGCCCCAGCATTTT
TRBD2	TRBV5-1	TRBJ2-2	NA	CASSLAGLAGVVYTGELFF	TGCGCCAGCAGCTTGGCGGGACTAGCGGGAGTGGTTTACACCGGGGAGCTGTTTTTT